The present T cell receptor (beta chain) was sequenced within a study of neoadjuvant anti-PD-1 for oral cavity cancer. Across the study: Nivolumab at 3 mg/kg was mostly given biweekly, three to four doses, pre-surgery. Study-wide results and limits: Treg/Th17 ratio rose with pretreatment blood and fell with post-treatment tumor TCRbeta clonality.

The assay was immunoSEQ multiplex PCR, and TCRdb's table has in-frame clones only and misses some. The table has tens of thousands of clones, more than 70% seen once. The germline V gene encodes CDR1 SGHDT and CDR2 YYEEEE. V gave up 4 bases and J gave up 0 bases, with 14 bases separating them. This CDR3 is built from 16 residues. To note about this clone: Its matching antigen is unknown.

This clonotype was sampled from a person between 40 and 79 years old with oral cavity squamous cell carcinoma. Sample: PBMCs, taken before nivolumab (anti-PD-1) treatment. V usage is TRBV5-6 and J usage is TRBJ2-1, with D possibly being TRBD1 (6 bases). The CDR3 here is CASSRTGLSSYNEQFF. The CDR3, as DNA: TGTGCCAGCAGCCGCACAGGGCTTAGCTCCTACAATGAGCAGTTCTTC. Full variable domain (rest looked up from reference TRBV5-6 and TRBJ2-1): DAGVTQSPTHLIKTRGQQVTLRCSPKSGHDTVSWYQQALGQGPQFIFQYYEEEERQRGNFPDRFSGHQFPNYSSELNVNALLLGDSALYLCASSRTGLSSYNEQFFGPGTRLTVL.